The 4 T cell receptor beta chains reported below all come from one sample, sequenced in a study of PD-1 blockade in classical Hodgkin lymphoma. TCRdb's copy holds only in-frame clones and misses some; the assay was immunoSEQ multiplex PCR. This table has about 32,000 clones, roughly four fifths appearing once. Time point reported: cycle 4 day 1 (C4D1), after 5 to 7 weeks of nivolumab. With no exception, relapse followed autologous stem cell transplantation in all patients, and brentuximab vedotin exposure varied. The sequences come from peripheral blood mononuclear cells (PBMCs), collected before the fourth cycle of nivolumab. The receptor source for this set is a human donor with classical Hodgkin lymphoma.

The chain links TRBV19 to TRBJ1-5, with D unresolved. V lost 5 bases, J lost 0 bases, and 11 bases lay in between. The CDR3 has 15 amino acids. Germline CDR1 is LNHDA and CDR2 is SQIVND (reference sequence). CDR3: CASSEHLNSNQPQHF. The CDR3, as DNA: TGTGCCAGTAGTGAACACCTAAATAGCAATCAGCCCCAGCATTTT.

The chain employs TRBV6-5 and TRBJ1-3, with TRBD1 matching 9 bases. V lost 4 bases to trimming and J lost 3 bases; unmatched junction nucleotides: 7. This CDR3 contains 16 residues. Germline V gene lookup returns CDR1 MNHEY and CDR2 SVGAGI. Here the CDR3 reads CASSLQQGAIGNTIYF. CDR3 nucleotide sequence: TGTGCCAGCAGTTTGCAACAGGGGGCTATTGGAAACACCATATATTTT.

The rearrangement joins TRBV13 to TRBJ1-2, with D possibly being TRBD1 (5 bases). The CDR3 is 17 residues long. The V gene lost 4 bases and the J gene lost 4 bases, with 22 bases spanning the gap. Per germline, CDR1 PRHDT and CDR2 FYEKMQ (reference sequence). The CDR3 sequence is CASSSGEGEGMSYGYTF. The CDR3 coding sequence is TGTGCCAGCAGCTCGGGGGAGGGAGAGGGTATGAGCTATGGCTACACCTTC.

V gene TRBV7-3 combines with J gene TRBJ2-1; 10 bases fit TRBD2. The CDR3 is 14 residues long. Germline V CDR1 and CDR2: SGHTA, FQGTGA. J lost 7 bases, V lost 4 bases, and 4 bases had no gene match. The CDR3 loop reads CASSSSGSRNEQFF. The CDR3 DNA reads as TGTGCCAGCAGCTCTAGCGGGAGTCGGAATGAGCAGTTCTTC.